This TCR beta chain was obtained from a study of cytotoxic CD8 clonotypes in ibrutinib-treated CLL. At the level of the study: For this cohort, patients were ten to twelve relapsed/refractory and some 15 treatment-naive, while fewer than 18 were IGHV unmutated. Study-wide results and caveats: Baseline levels of clonality went above those of age-matched healthy donors and moved with circulating CD8+ T-cell counts.

Sequencing was designed to attain a depth spanning 1 in 200,000 to 1 in 1 million T cells. The repertoire was sequenced with immunoSEQ multiplex PCR; TCRdb's copy has only in-frame clones and lacks some. The table lists roughly 250,000 clones, around three quarters of them singletons. Trimming cost V 5 bases and J 7 bases; bases outside gene matches: 3. The CDR3 sequence is 14 residues long. The V gene's germline CDR1 is KGHSH and CDR2 LQKENI. As to this clone: Antigen unknown.

The source material was PBMCs, sampled after 24 months of ibrutinib treatment. V and J are TRBV18 and TRBJ1-4; 11 bases are shared with TRBD1. The receptor was derived from a human donor with chronic lymphocytic leukemia. The chain's CDR3 is CASSRTGGVEKLFF. CDR3 DNA sequence: TGTGCCAGCTCAAGGACAGGGGGCGTTGAAAAACTGTTTTTT.